A selection of T cell receptor beta chains follows, all from one sample in a study of vaccination effects on CD4 cells after COVID-19. These receptors' targets are unknown. Repertoires were generated with immunoSEQ multiplex PCR, while TCRdb's copy carries only in-frame clones and drops some. The table shows about 59,000 clones, with around four fifths occurring only once. Sample: CD4+ T cells from PBMCs cultured with HCoV-OC43 spike peptides, taken after COVID-19 vaccination. The receptors derive from a human donor who received a COVID-19 vaccine. Both conserved end residues are part of each CDR3. The D gene is left open where the match is weak. A row's size may be missing; if present it is once, few, many or a size class.

NA,NA,TRBJ1-5,TRBV19,TGTGCCAGTAGTATAGGGGGTCTCGGCAATCAGCCCCAGCATTTT,CASSIGGLGNQPQHF
TRBD2,few,TRBJ2-4,TRBV3-1/TRBV3-2,TGTGCCAGCAGCCACTCATCTCTAGCGGGGGGAGCCAAAAACATTCAGTACTTC,CASSHSSLAGGAKNIQYF
TRBD1,NA,TRBJ1-4,TRBV7-2,TGTGCCAGCAGCGGACAGGGTCGGGGTGAAAAACTGTTTTTT,CASSGQGRGEKLFF
NA,NA,TRBJ2-2,TRBV7-3,TGTGCCAGCGCTAGAGGGGCGGGGCCAAACACCGGGGAGCTGTTTTTT,CASARGAGPNTGELFF
NA,few,TRBJ1-1,TRBV7-2,TGTGCCAGCAGCCTGACACCCCCGTCCACTGAAGCTTTCTTT,CASSLTPPSTEAFF
NA,once,TRBJ2-1,TRBV15,TGTGCCACCAGCAGGACCCGGGCGGTTACATACAATGAGCAGTTCTTC,CATSRTRAVTYNEQFF
NA,once,TRBJ2-2,TRBV9,TGTGCCAGCAGCGGCCTGACAGGTGCAAGCACCGGGGAGCTGTTTTTT,CASSGLTGASTGELFF
NA,NA,TRBJ1-5,TRBV6-2/TRBV6-3,TGTGCCAGCAGTTACTCCCCGGCGAGAGGAGGACAGCCCCAGCATTTT,CASSYSPARGGQPQHF
TRBD1,medium-sized,TRBJ1-2,TRBV28,TGTGCCAGCAGCCGGACAGGGTTTACCTATGGCTACACCTTC,CASSRTGFTYGYTF
TRBD1,NA,TRBJ1-6,TRBV5-1,TGCGCCAGCAGCTCTGGGACAGGGAATTCACCCCTCCACTTT,CASSSGTGNSPLHF
NA,NA,TRBJ1-2,TRBV2,TGTGCCAGCAGTATGGATGAAGATGGCTACACCTTC,CASSMDEDGYTF
NA,NA,TRBJ2-2,TRBV5-4,TGTGCCAGCAGCACCCCCCCCGCAGGGTCGGGCACCGGGGAGCTGTTTTTT,CASSTPPAGSGTGELFF
NA,NA,TRBJ2-5,TRBV18,TGTGCCAGCTCCCCACCCTACGGGAGAGGCTCAGGGGAGACCCAGTACTTC,CASSPPYGRGSGETQYF
NA,few,TRBJ1-5,TRBV4-1,TGCGCCAGCAGCCAACAAAGGGACACCGATCAGCCCCAGCATTTT,CASSQQRDTDQPQHF
NA,NA,TRBJ2-3,TRBV29-1,TGCAGCATTTCCAACACAGATACGCAGTATTTT,CSISNTDTQYF
NA,NA,TRBJ1-4,TRBV6-6,TGTGCCAGCAGTTACGAGCTTTCTGGCGAAAAACTGTTTTTT,CASSYELSGEKLFF
TRBD1,NA,TRBJ1-4,TRBV18,TGTGCCAGCTCACCTCAGGGGGCGTTTGGTGAAAAACTGTTTTTT,CASSPQGAFGEKLFF
NA,few,TRBJ1-3,TRBV4-1,TGCGCCAGCAGCCAAGCTCCCAGCCCCACCTCTGGAAACACCATATATTTT,CASSQAPSPTSGNTIYF
NA,NA,TRBJ2-3,TRBV3-1/TRBV3-2,TGTGCCAGCAGCCCCCACTATCGGGTAGATACGCAGTATTTT,CASSPHYRVDTQYF
NA,NA,TRBJ2-3,TRBV18,TGTGCCAGCTCACCAGTTTCTTATTCTAGCACAGATACGCAGTATTTT,CASSPVSYSSTDTQYF
NA,NA,TRBJ1-5,TRBV6-5,TGTGCCAGCAGTTACTCGTTTAGGGGGGGATCGACCCAGCATTTT,CASSYSFRGGSTQHF
TRBD1,once,TRBJ1-1,TRBV5-1,TGCGCCAGCAGCTTGGACCAGGGGGCTGAAGCTTTCTTT,CASSLDQGAEAFF
TRBD1,NA,TRBJ1-4,TRBV3-1/TRBV3-2,TGTGCCAGCAGCCTGACAGGGGGTGAAAAACTGTTTTTT,CASSLTGGEKLFF
NA,NA,TRBJ1-5,TRBV6-5,TGTGCCAGCAGCCTCGTTAGCAATCAGCCCCAGCATTTT,CASSLVSNQPQHF
NA,NA,TRBJ1-1,TRBV5-4,TGTGCCAGCAGTAACCTTGGGGGGGTGGAGACTTTCTTT,CASSNLGGVETFF
TRBD1,NA,TRBJ1-5,TRBV28,TGTGCCAGCAGACCAGACAGGGTTCGGAATCAGCCCCAGCATTTT,CASRPDRVRNQPQHF
TRBD1,NA,TRBJ1-1,TRBV5-4,TGTGCCAGCAGTTACAGGGGGATGAACACTGAAGCTTTCTTT,CASSYRGMNTEAFF
NA,NA,TRBJ2-4,TRBV9,TGTGCCAGCAGTCCAGGGGAGGCGGCCAAAAACATTCAGTACTTC,CASSPGEAAKNIQYF
NA,NA,TRBJ1-1,TRBV4-1,TGCGCCAGCAGCGACTTCGGGAGGTCAGGTGAAGCTTTCTTT,CASSDFGRSGEAFF
TRBD2,once,TRBJ2-1,TRBV3-1/TRBV3-2,TGTGCCAGCAGCCGAACGACTAGCGGGGGGGGGTACAATGAGCAGTTCTTC,CASSRTTSGGGYNEQFF
NA,NA,TRBJ2-1,TRBV7-3,TGTGCCAGCAGCTTAACTCTAGTGAGGGGGTCCTACAATGAGCAGTTCTTC,CASSLTLVRGSYNEQFF
NA,NA,TRBJ1-1,TRBV19,TGTGCCAGTAGTATGAACGTGAACACTGAAGCTTTCTTT,CASSMNVNTEAFF
NA,NA,TRBJ2-4,TRBV5-1,TGCGCCAGCAGCCCCGGGCTAGCCAAAAACATTCAGTACTTC,CASSPGLAKNIQYF
NA,NA,TRBJ1-1,TRBV11-1,TGTGCCAGCAGCTTATTCGGGGGCGACACTGAAGCTTTCTTT,CASSLFGGDTEAFF
NA,NA,TRBJ2-5,TRBV18,TGTGCCAGCTCACCAGACCCGGGGGAGACCCAGTACTTC,CASSPDPGETQYF
TRBD1,NA,TRBJ1-6,TRBV10-2,TGCGCCAGCAAAACAGGGGGCAATTCACCCCTCCACTTT,CASKTGGNSPLHF
TRBD2,NA,TRBJ2-1,TRBV5-5,TGTGCCAGCAGCTTGCTAGCGGGGAACTACAATGAGCAGTTCTTC,CASSLLAGNYNEQFF
TRBD2,NA,TRBJ2-2,TRBV7-9,TGTGCCAGCAGCTTTCTAGCGGGGAACACCGGGGAGCTGTTTTTT,CASSFLAGNTGELFF
TRBD1,few,TRBJ1-2,TRBV2,TGTGCCAGCAGACCGGGACAGGGGGCTGGAGGCTACACCTTC,CASRPGQGAGGYTF
NA,NA,TRBJ2-5,TRBV6-5,TGTGCCAGCAGTTACCGAATTAGGCCCGAGACCCAGTACTTC,CASSYRIRPETQYF
TRBD1,NA,TRBJ1-1,TRBV30,TGTGCCTGGACCAGAGCTAGAACCGGGACAGCCACTGAAGCTTTCTTT,CAWTRARTGTATEAFF
TRBD2,NA,TRBJ2-3,TRBV3-1/TRBV3-2,TGTGCCAGCAGCCGACAGCGGGGGGGGACAGATACGCAGTATTTT,CASSRQRGGTDTQYF
NA,NA,TRBJ1-1,TRBV6-6,TGTGCCGAGGGAAAGGATGACACTGAAGCTTTCTTT,CAEGKDDTEAFF
TRBD2,NA,TRBJ2-1,TRBV5-1,TGCGCCAGCAGCGCATTTCGGGGGGGTGACTACAATGAGCAGTTCTTC,CASSAFRGGDYNEQFF
NA,once,TRBJ1-4,TRBV7-9,TGTGCCAGCAGCTCCCGACAGACTAATGAAAAACTGTTTTTT,CASSSRQTNEKLFF
NA,few,TRBJ1-5,TRBV18,TGTGCCAGCTCACCGGTCCATAGCAATCAGCCCCAGCATTTT,CASSPVHSNQPQHF
NA,NA,TRBJ1-4,TRBV24-1,TGTGCCACCAGTGATTCCGGACCGGGGGATGAAAAACTGTTTTTT,CATSDSGPGDEKLFF
NA,NA,TRBJ1-5,TRBV4-1,TGCGCCAGCAGCCGTGAGAGGGATCAGCCCCAGCATTTT,CASSRERDQPQHF
NA,NA,TRBJ2-2,TRBV4-1,TGCGCCAGCAGCCAACTCAGGGGAGGCACCGGGGAGCTGTTTTTT,CASSQLRGGTGELFF
TRBD1,NA,TRBJ1-4,TRBV18,TGTGCCAGCTCACCACGGTCCCAGGGGGCGATTGGTGAAAAACTGTTTTTT,CASSPRSQGAIGEKLFF
NA,NA,TRBJ1-3,TRBV12-5,TGTGCTAGTGGTTTGGACCCGGGTTATAAGAGGCCAACTGGAAACACCATATATTTT,CASGLDPGYKRPTGNTIYF
NA,few,TRBJ1-1,TRBV7-3,TGTGCCAGCAGCTTTAACAGGGAAACTGAAGCTTTCTTT,CASSFNRETEAFF
TRBD1,NA,TRBJ1-1,TRBV5-1,TGCGCCAGCAGCTTGGACGGACAGGTGAACACTGAAGCTTTCTTT,CASSLDGQVNTEAFF
NA,NA,TRBJ2-3,TRBV5-1,TGCGCCAGCAGCGAGGGACTGGAGACAGATACGCAGTATTTT,CASSEGLETDTQYF
TRBD2,NA,TRBJ2-3,TRBV3-1/TRBV3-2,TGTGCCAGCAGCCAGGGACTAGCGGGGGTAAGCACAGATACGCAGTATTTT,CASSQGLAGVSTDTQYF
NA,once,TRBJ2-2,TRBV5-1,TGCGCCAGCAGCTTTACGGGGGGCACGAACACCGGGGAGCTGTTTTTT,CASSFTGGTNTGELFF
NA,NA,TRBJ1-5,TRBV2,TGTGCCAGCAGTGAGACCGACATTAGCAATCAGCCCCAGCATTTT,CASSETDISNQPQHF
NA,NA,TRBJ2-5,TRBV28,TGTGCCAGCAGTTTATGGGGGGCGCGGGAGACCCAGTACTTC,CASSLWGARETQYF
TRBD2,NA,TRBJ2-1,TRBV29-1,TGCAGCGCTCTTCTAGCGGGGGCCTACAATGAGCAGTTCTTC,CSALLAGAYNEQFF